The 24 T cell receptor beta chains below all came from one sample that was sequenced in a study of shared clonotypes between healthy human individuals. Clones were read by immunoSEQ multiplex PCR, and TCRdb kept only the in-frame ones, dropping some. The sample lists under 2.5 million clones; around 92% were seen once. The sample taken for sequencing was naive CD4+ T cells from PBMCs. Subset reported: CD45RA+ positively selected. These receptors were obtained from a man aged 18 to 35 in good health. Some clones in this sample may be carry-over from other donors' samples.

The chain combines TRBV18 with TRBJ1-2; tentative D call: TRBD1 (5 bases). Germline V CDR1 and CDR2: KGHSH, LQKENI. The CDR3 is 15 residues long. V dropped 3 bases and J dropped 3 bases, with 14 bases sitting between them. The CDR3 spells CASSPLAGADYGYTF. The CDR3 DNA reads TGTGCCAGCTCACCTTTGGCCGGGGCCGACTATGGCTACACCTTC.

This rearrangement joins TRBV28 to TRBJ2-1; 14 bases map to TRBD2. The germline gives CDR1 MDHEN, CDR2 SYDVKM. The CDR3 is made up of 16 amino acids. The junction had 5 bases not matched to a gene; V was cut back by 8 bases and J by 2 bases. This chain's CDR3 is CASGTSGSLAYNEQFF. The CDR3 DNA sequence: TGTGCCAGCGGGACTAGCGGGAGTTTGGCCTACAATGAGCAGTTCTTC.

V gene TRBV7-2 combines with J gene TRBJ2-7; 7 nucleotides line up with TRBD2. This CDR3 has 15 residues. Germline V lookup: CDR1 SGHTA, CDR2 FQGNSA. V dropped 4 bases and J dropped 1; count of bases not matched to a gene: 7. CDR3 bases: TGTGCCAGCAGCTCACGCGGGAGAGGTTCCTACGAGCAGTACTTC. It codes for CASSSRGRGSYEQYF.

The V and J genes are TRBV9 and TRBJ2-1; D is perhaps TRBD1 or TRBD2 (6 bases each). The CDR3 is made up of 14 amino acids. The V gene's germline CDR1 is SGDLS and CDR2 YYNGEE. V gave up 0 bases and J gave up 9 bases, with 13 bases separating them. The DNA of the CDR3 is TGTGCCAGCAGCGTAGGTTCGGGGGCGGTTGAGCAGTTCTTC. It is translated as CASSVGSGAVEQFF.

This chain links TRBV10-1 with TRBJ2-3; D call uncertain. This CDR3 is 14 amino acids long. In germline, CDR1 is WNHNN, CDR2 SYGVQD (reference sequence). Deletions cut 0 bases from V and 5 bases from J, with 9 bases between. The CDR3 sequence is CASSESPGLDTQYF. The CDR3 region has the DNA TGCGCCAGCAGTGAGTCTCCAGGTCTAGATACGCAGTATTTT.

The V gene is TRBV11-2, the J gene TRBJ2-3, with 9 bases aligning to TRBD2. The J segment lost 0 bases and the V segment lost 0 bases, leaving 1 base of the junction unmatched. The CDR3 consists of 16 residues. Germline V gene data show CDR1 as SGHAT and CDR2 as FQNNGV. The CDR3 loop is CASSLDLAGSTDTQYF. The CDR3 DNA is TGTGCCAGCAGCTTAGACCTAGCGGGAAGCACAGATACGCAGTATTTT.

V is TRBV2 and J is TRBJ1-5; possibly TRBD1 for D (5 bases). The CDR3 has 14 residues. Trimming took off 6 bases at V and 1 base at J, with 10 bases between the two ends. The V gene's germline CDR1 is SNHLY and CDR2 FYNNEI. The CDR3 here is CASSMGGSNQPQHF. In nucleotides, the CDR3 is TGTGCCAGCAGCATGGGGGGAAGCAATCAGCCCCAGCATTTT.

This clone was counted once. The J gene is TRBJ2-1, the V gene TRBV7-7; D is perhaps TRBD2 (6 bases). Germline CDR1 reads SSHAT; CDR2 reads FNYEAQ (reference sequence). There are 17 residues in the CDR3. V lost 0 bases, J lost 8 bases, and 20 bases lay in between. The CDR3 protein is CASSLADETRLVDEQFF. The CDR3 DNA follows: TGTGCCAGCAGCTTAGCGGACGAGACTAGGTTGGTCGATGAGCAGTTCTTC.

This rearrangement joins TRBV2 to TRBJ2-2; D remains unclear. V was shortened by 1 base and J by 2 bases, with 8 bases between the two germline ends. CDR3 size: 15 residues. The germline CDR1 and CDR2 sequences are SNHLY and FYNNEI. The CDR3 loop reads CASSEVPGNTGELFF. The CDR3 DNA reads TGTGCCAGCAGTGAAGTTCCAGGCAACACCGGGGAGCTGTTTTTT. The full variable domain, completed using reference TRBV2 and TRBJ2-2, is EPEVTQTPSHQVTQMGQEVILRCVPISNHLYFYWYRQILGQKVEFLVSFYNNEISEKSEIFDDQFSVERPDGSNFTLKIRSTKLEDSAMYFCASSEVPGNTGELFFGEGSRLTVL.

This clone was recorded only once. The rearrangement uses TRBV6-6 and TRBJ2-1; 9 bases line up with TRBD2. The V segment lost 4 bases and the J segment 5 bases; nucleotides outside the gene matches: 9. The CDR3 totals 16 residues. Germline loops: CDR1 MNHNY, CDR2 SVGAGI (reference sequence). In DNA form, the CDR3 reads TGTGCCAGCAGTTGGGGTCCTAGCGGGGCCGACAATGAGCAGTTCTTC. Residues: CASSWGPSGADNEQFF.

V is TRBV6-1 and J is TRBJ2-2; D is ambiguous. Germline lookup yields CDR1 MNHNS and CDR2 SASEGT. V lost 1 base, J lost 3 bases, and 12 bases lay in between. This CDR3 contains 16 residues. CDR3 amino acids: CASSEGAGYHTGELFF. For the CDR3, the DNA is TGTGCCAGCAGTGAAGGGGCAGGTTACCACACCGGGGAGCTGTTTTTT.

This clone was observed once. This rearrangement joins TRBV4-3 to TRBJ2-3, with 8 bases matching TRBD1. The CDR3 contains 15 residues. Germline V CDR1 and CDR2: LGHNA, YSLEER. The V segment lost 3 bases and the J segment 1 base; nucleotides outside the gene matches: 3. In DNA, the CDR3 is TGCGCCAGCAGCCACCTACAGGGGGGCACAGATACGCAGTATTTT. Encoded protein: CASSHLQGGTDTQYF.

This clone was observed a handful of times. This sample includes further DNA sequences coding for the same CDR3. The V call is TRBV29-1, the J call TRBJ1-1; D is unresolved. This CDR3 comprises 11 residues. The V end was cut by 3 bases, the J end by 2 bases, with 4 bases between. Germline CDR1 and CDR2: SQVTM and ANQGSEA. The DNA of the CDR3 is TGCAGCGTTGAGGGAAACACTGAAGCTTTCTTT. Translating it yields CSVEGNTEAFF.

The gene calls are TRBV6-6 and TRBJ1-5, with TRBD1 matching 12 bases. V gave up 2 bases and J gave up 7 bases; unmatched junction bases: 6. Per the germline V gene, CDR1 is MNHNY and CDR2 is SVGAGI (reference sequence). The CDR3 is made up of 16 amino acids. The DNA for the CDR3 is TGTGCCAGCAGTTACGCCGGGACAGGGGGCAGGCAGCCCCAGCATTTT. It translates to CASSYAGTGGRQPQHF.

The chain joins TRBV7-2 to TRBJ1-1; tentatively, D is TRBD1 (5 bases). Between the trimmed V and J ends, which lost 1 base and 11 bases, there was a span of 17 bases. Germline assignment: CDR1 SGHTA and CDR2 FQGNSA. CDR3 length equals 14 residues. CDR3 region: CASSLGREGLVAFF. For the CDR3, the DNA is TGTGCCAGCAGCTTAGGGCGGGAGGGGTTGGTCGCTTTCTTT.

The chain couples TRBV4-1 to TRBJ1-5, with a tentative D call TRBD1 (5 bases). Germline CDR1 and CDR2: MGHRA and YSYEKL. The CDR3 is made up of 16 amino acids. V was clipped by 0 bases and J by 5 bases, with 14 bases between them. The CDR3, as DNA: TGCGCCAGCAGCCAAGATTACAACAGGAACTATCAGCCCCAGCATTTT. This gives the protein CASSQDYNRNYQPQHF.

The rearrangement uses TRBV16 and TRBJ2-3, with D possibly being TRBD1 (6 bases). This CDR3 comprises 16 residues. The V end was cut by 3 bases, the J end by 0 bases, with 13 bases between. The V gene's germline CDR1 is KGHSY and CDR2 FQNENV. The CDR3 loop reads CASSQDRDTSTDTQYF. The CDR3 DNA reads TGTGCCAGCAGCCAGGACAGAGATACTAGCACAGATACGCAGTATTTT.

This clone was observed once. The V call is TRBV28, the J call TRBJ2-2; 7 bases align to TRBD2. Per germline, CDR1 MDHEN and CDR2 SYDVKM. The ends lost 3 bases at V and 6 bases at J; junction bases unmatched: 7. The CDR3 spans 15 residues. For the CDR3, the DNA is TGTGCCAGCAGTTTCCTGGGGGGGAGGCCCGGGGAGCTGTTTTTT. It is translated as CASSFLGGRPGELFF.

A word on this clone: The sample holds other DNA sequences that translate to the same CDR3. The rearrangement joins TRBV5-1 to TRBJ2-3; a weak D match, TRBD2 (6 bases). Germline CDR1 SGHRS, CDR2 YFSETQ. The CDR3 has 13 amino acids. Trimming removed 0 bases from V and 6 bases from J, with 8 bases in between. The CDR3 here is CASSLAGGDTQYF. CDR3 DNA sequence: TGCGCCAGCAGCTTGGCCGGGGGTGATACGCAGTATTTT. The full variable domain, completed using reference TRBV5-1 and TRBJ2-3, is KAGVTQTPRYLIKTRGQQVTLSCSPISGHRSVSWYQQTPGQGLQFLFEYFSETQRNKGNFPGRFSGRQFSNSRSEMNVSTLELGDSALYLCASSLAGGDTQYFGPGTRLTVL.

Written as DNA, the CDR3 is TGTGCCAGCAGCTTTTGGAGGTCGGATCAGCCCCAGCATTTT. It specifies CASSFWRSDQPQHF. J is TRBJ1-5 and V is TRBV7-8; no clear D. CDR1 and CDR2 from the germline V gene are SGHVS and FQNEAQ. V was shortened by 3 bases and J by 5 bases, with 11 bases between the two germline ends. This CDR3 is 14 amino acids long.

V is TRBV30 and J is TRBJ2-2; tentatively, D is TRBD1 or TRBD2 (5 bases each). This CDR3 is built from 13 residues. CDR1 GTSNPN and CDR2 SVGIG come from the germline V gene (reference sequence). V dropped 4 bases and J dropped 4 bases, with 10 bases sitting between them. The CDR3 here is CAWTGTLTGELFF. DNA of the CDR3: TGTGCCTGGACAGGGACGCTCACCGGGGAGCTGTTTTTT.

The chain couples TRBV10-3 to TRBJ2-3; D possibly corresponds to TRBD1 (5 bases). The length of the CDR3 is 17 residues. CDR1 and CDR2 from the germline V gene are ENHRY and SYGVKD. Trimming pared 0 bases from V and 1 base from J, leaving 14 bases between. The CDR3: CAISESTPGFGTDTQYF. The CDR3 DNA is TGTGCCATCAGTGAGTCGACTCCAGGGTTCGGCACAGATACGCAGTATTTT.

This clone has a single count. The chain employs TRBV9 and TRBJ2-3, with 11 positions matching TRBD2. Germline loops: CDR1 SGDLS, CDR2 YYNGEE. With 3 bases clipped from V and 9 bases from J, the junction kept 9 bases outside the gene matches. The CDR3 is made up of 15 amino acids. The CDR3 sequence: CASSGSGRAEGTQYF. As DNA, the CDR3 is TGTGCCAGCAGCGGTAGCGGGAGGGCCGAGGGCACGCAGTATTTT. The full variable domain, rest sourced from reference TRBV9 and TRBJ2-3, is DSGVTQTPKHLITATGQRVTLRCSPRSGDLSVYWYQQSLDQGLQFLIQYYNGEERAKGNILERFSAQQFPDLHSELNLSSLELGDSALYFCASSGSGRAEGTQYFGPGTRLTVL.

The chain employs TRBV5-1 and TRBJ2-3; 9 positions agree with TRBD1. In germline, CDR1 is SGHRS, CDR2 YFSETQ. V lost 5 bases and J lost 0; bases outside the gene matches: 4. This CDR3 comprises 15 residues. The CDR3 here is CASRLQGASTDTQYF. CDR3 nucleotide sequence: TGCGCCAGCAGGTTACAGGGGGCGAGCACAGATACGCAGTATTTT.